These 5 T cell receptor beta chains were sequenced from one sample in a study of identical twins. TCRdb fed the 5' RACE reads into MiXCR, producing one record per CDR3 protein. The sample contains more than 1.5 million distinct CDR3 sequences, about 31% of which appear only once. Sequenced input: cord blood. The receptors were sampled from a newborn girl in good health.

The chain couples TRBV20-1 to TRBJ2-3; 10 bases map to TRBD2. Trimming cost V 6 bases and J 7 bases; bases outside gene matches: 16. The CDR3 length is 16 residues. From germline, CDR1 is DFQATT and CDR2 SNEGSKA (reference sequence). In DNA form, the CDR3 reads TGCAGTGCCCGGAGGGCTAGCGGGAGTGAGCAAAATACGCAGTATTTT. It yields the protein CSARRASGSEQNTQYF.

The rearrangement joins TRBV11-2 to TRBJ2-1; 7 bases fit TRBD2. In germline, CDR1 is SGHAT, CDR2 FQNNGV. The trim removed 1 base at V and 1 base at J, leaving 4 bases unmatched. This CDR3 contains 16 residues. The CDR3 DNA is TGTGCCAGCAGCTTAGGGGGCGGGAGATCCTACAATGAGCAGTTCTTC. Amino acid sequence: CASSLGGGRSYNEQFF.

The V gene is TRBV20-1, the J gene TRBJ2-5; 8 bases are a match to TRBD2. Per the germline V gene, CDR1 is DFQATT and CDR2 is SNEGSKA (reference sequence). J gave up 11 bases and V 3 bases, and 20 bases lay outside the gene matches. The CDR3 covers 16 residues. CDR3 DNA sequence: TGCAGTGCTAGTCCCAGGGGTCGCGGGAGGAGGAATGAGCAGTACTTC. Residues: CSASPRGRGRRNEQYF.

The V and J genes are TRBV20-1 and TRBJ1-4; D perhaps matches TRBD1 (5 bases). V gave up 1 base and J gave up 5 bases, with 20 bases separating them. The CDR3 loop spans 17 amino acids. Looked up from germline, CDR1 is DFQATT and CDR2 is SNEGSKA (reference sequence). The CDR3 coding sequence is TGCAGTGCTAGAGTGGGACGGAACTTGGCAGGGAATGAAAAACTGTTTTTT. This encodes CSARVGRNLAGNEKLFF.

V gene TRBV3-1 combines with J gene TRBJ2-2; D remains ambiguous. CDR1 and CDR2 from the germline V gene are LGHDT and YNNKEL (reference sequence). Trimming took off 0 bases at V and 6 bases at J, with 8 bases between the two ends. CDR3 length equals 14 residues. The CDR3: CASSQDGIAGELFF. The DNA of the CDR3 is TGTGCCAGCAGCCAAGATGGGATTGCCGGGGAGCTGTTTTTT.